These 16 T cell receptor beta chains share one sample of origin, sequenced in a study of T cell repertoires in cytomegalovirus infection. Using its own MiXCR run on the reads, TCRdb lists one record per CDR3 protein. The sample yields about a million distinct CDR3 sequences, 25% to 40% seen once. Their recognized antigens are unknown. Here the sequenced sample was cultured CD8+ T cells from PBMCs, taken from culture after CMV antigen stimulation. The receptors originated from a human donor in good health (CMV status not recorded). Some clones in this sample may be carry-over from other donors' samples.

In its sample, this clonotype was seen many times. The V and J genes are TRBV7-2 and TRBJ2-3; 7 bases are shared with TRBD2. Germline V lookup: CDR1 SGHTA, CDR2 FQGNSA. The CDR3 runs to 15 residues. J lost 6 bases, V lost 1 base, and 7 bases had no gene match. CDR3 loop: CASSLEAGSGDTQYF. The CDR3 coding sequence is TGTGCCAGCAGCTTAGAAGCGGGGAGTGGGGATACGCAGTATTTT.

Regarding this clonotype: At one boundary the junction diverges from the germline segment, which might be a read error. CDR3 sequence: CASSAPGDMQYF. CDR3 nucleotide sequence: TGTGCCAGCAGCGCTCCGGGAGATATGCAGTATTTT. J is TRBJ2-3 and V is TRBV5-3, with a possible D match to TRBD2 (6 bases). TRBV5-3 is identified as an open reading frame with a role that is uncertain. This CDR3 is 12 amino acids long.

CDR3 sequence: CASSNQVNTEAFF. CDR3 coding DNA: TGTGCCAGCAGTAACCAGGTGAACACTGAAGCTTTCTTT. The chain joins TRBV6-5 to TRBJ1-1; D uncertain. Germline V gene data show CDR1 as MNHEY and CDR2 as SVGAGI. V gave up 5 bases and J gave up 0 bases, with 7 bases separating them. The CDR3 has 13 residues.

The V and J genes are TRBV5-1 and TRBJ2-3, with D possibly matching TRBD1 (5 bases). This CDR3 has 15 amino acids. V was cut by 0 bases and J by 5 bases, with 13 bases left in between. CDR1 and CDR2 from the germline V gene are SGHRS and YFSETQ. The CDR3 is CASSLEKGARDTQYF. CDR3 coding DNA: TGCGCCAGCAGCTTGGAAAAAGGGGCGCGAGATACGCAGTATTTT.

The rearrangement links TRBV28 to TRBJ2-7, with TRBD1 identical over 7 bases. With 6 bases clipped from V and 7 bases from J, the junction kept 3 bases outside the gene matches. Germline CDR1 is MDHEN and CDR2 is SYDVKM. The CDR3 spans 11 residues. The CDR3 reads CASSTGAEQYV. Written as DNA, the CDR3 is TGTGCCAGCAGCACAGGGGCTGAGCAGTACGTC.

This clonotype was seen repeatedly, ten times or more. This rearrangement joins TRBV28 to TRBJ1-3, with D hard to call. Germline loops: CDR1 MDHEN, CDR2 SYDVKM. The V end lost 5 bases, the J end lost 0 bases, and 8 bases lay between the germline ends. This CDR3 region has 14 residues. In nucleotides, the CDR3 is TGTGCCAGCAGTCACGAGAGCTCTGGAAACACCATATATTTT. Protein product: CASSHESSGNTIYF. The variable domain in full, with the rest retrieved from reference TRBV28 and TRBJ1-3, is DVKVTQSSRYLVKRTGEKVFLECVQDMDHENMFWYRQDPGLGLRLIYFSYDVKMKEKGDIPEGYSVSREKKERFSLILESASTNQTSMYLCASSHESSGNTIYFGEGSWLTVV.

The chain has TRBV27 and TRBJ1-2; no clear D. The germline V and J ends were trimmed by 10 bases and 6 bases, with 15 bases remaining between them. The CDR3 is 12 amino acids. The germline CDR1 and CDR2 sequences are MNHEY and SMNVEV (reference sequence). The CDR3 protein is CATTDYSNGYTF. CDR3 nucleotides: TGTGCCACCACGGACTATTCGAATGGCTACACCTTC.

This clonotype was seen at least ten times. The chain couples TRBV7-2 to TRBJ2-1; 9 bases align to TRBD1. Germline V gene sequence: CDR1 SGHTA, CDR2 FQGNSA. The CDR3 loop spans 15 amino acids. V was clipped by 1 base and J by 6 bases; unmatched bases: 4. CDR3 DNA sequence: TGTGCCAGCAGCTTAGGGGACAGGGTGGGCAATGAGCAGTTCTTC. Translated: CASSLGDRVGNEQFF.

The V call is TRBV12-3 or TRBV12-4, the J call TRBJ1-2, with 7 bases matching TRBD1. The CDR3 has 15 residues. V lost 3 bases and J lost 4; bases outside the gene matches: 8. The CDR3 is CASSFIDRDPYGYTF. DNA of the CDR3: TGTGCCAGCAGTTTTATCGACAGGGACCCCTATGGCTACACCTTC.

Comments on this clonotype: Possible read error: a much larger clone is one base away. The chain couples TRBV7-2 to TRBJ1-1, with D hard to call. The CDR3 spans 15 residues. Germline loops: CDR1 SGHTA, CDR2 FQGNSA. The CDR3 nucleotides are TGTGCCAACAGCTTAGTACCGAGGATGAACACTGAAGCTTTCTTT. It is translated as CANSLVPRMNTEAFF.

This clonotype was detected a few times. The chain carries TRBV4-1 and TRBJ1-5; D gene unclear. CDR1 and CDR2 (germline): MGHRA, YSYEKL. With 1 base removed from V and 0 bases from J, the gap between germline ends came to 10 bases. The CDR3 has 16 residues. This CDR3 reads CASSQGQFYSNQPQHF. The CDR3 nucleotides read TGCGCCAGCAGCCAAGGTCAGTTCTATAGCAATCAGCCCCAGCATTTT.

This clonotype was found a few times. This chain connects TRBV27 to TRBJ1-1; maybe TRBD1 (5 bases). The CDR3 totals 14 residues. Deletions cut 5 bases from V and 4 bases from J, with 14 bases between. The germline V gene encodes CDR1 MNHEY and CDR2 SMNVEV (reference sequence). CDR3 residues: CASSPTLGGTEAFF. The CDR3, as DNA: TGTGCCAGCAGTCCTACCTTGGGGGGCACTGAAGCTTTCTTT.

Concerning this clonotype itself: The conserved phenylalanine or tryptophan normally closing the CDR3 is absent here, so this likely arose from a read error. The genes are TRBV7-6 and TRBJ2-2; TRBD1 agrees at 7 bases. CDR1 SGHVS and CDR2 FNYEAQ come from the germline V gene. The V segment lost 0 bases and the J segment 4 bases; nucleotides outside the gene matches: 2. The CDR3 sequence is 15 residues long. In DNA form, the CDR3 reads TGTGCCAGCAGCTTAGCGTCAGGGGGCACCGGGGAGCTGTTTATT. This gives the protein CASSLASGGTGELFI.

The table lists this clonotype with a few counts. The V gene is TRBV20-1, the J gene TRBJ2-7; TRBD1 is a possible D gene (6 bases). CDR3 size: 16 residues. V was shortened by 1 base and J by 2 bases, with 18 bases between the two germline ends. Looked up from germline, CDR1 is DFQATT and CDR2 is SNEGSKA (reference sequence). The CDR3 coding sequence is TGCAGTGCTAGAGGGGCGACAGGTTCTTTCCCCTACGAGCAGTACTTC. Its translation is CSARGATGSFPYEQYF.

The V and J genes are TRBV9 and TRBJ1-2; D gene ambiguous. Trimming pared 3 bases from V and 6 bases from J, leaving 12 bases between. This CDR3 spans 13 amino acids. The V gene's germline CDR1 is SGDLS and CDR2 YYNGEE. CDR3 nucleotide sequence: TGTGCCAGCAGCGCGGCAGTAGGCCATGGCTACACCTTC. This sequence encodes CASSAAVGHGYTF.

The J gene is TRBJ2-3, the V gene TRBV6-1; D is tentatively TRBD1 or TRBD2 (6 bases each). The V end was cut by 7 bases, the J end by 2 bases, with 19 bases between. Per the germline V gene, CDR1 is MNHNS and CDR2 is SASEGT. The CDR3 extends over 16 amino acids. CDR3 loop: CASTHRTGAYTDTQYF. As DNA, the CDR3 is TGTGCCAGCACCCACAGGACGGGGGCCTACACAGATACGCAGTATTTT.